This T cell receptor beta chain was observed in a study of T cells after yellow fever vaccination. General observations from the study: Most clones from primary vaccination resurfaced after the booster (about 96% CD4, approximately 87% CD8). Overlap between CD4 and CD8 compartments was detected for a small share of clonotypes.

Via MiXCR, TCRdb re-called the 5' RACE reads, giving one row per CDR3 protein. The sample holds some 220,000 distinct CDR3 sequences, about 3% seen once. A few counts support this clonotype. Its antigen remains unidentified. This CDR3 is 15 amino acids long. Germline values: CDR1 SGHAT, CDR2 FQNNGV. Trimming took 5 bases from V and 2 from J, leaving 14 bases between them. This clonotype was obtained from a man younger than 30 who received the YFV17D yellow fever vaccine. The specimen was CD4+ T cells sorted from PBMCs, collected 10 days after the yellow fever booster vaccination. V and J are TRBV11-2 and TRBJ2-3, with a tentative D call TRBD1 (5 bases). Written as DNA, the CDR3 is TGTGCCAGCAGCATTGATGCGGACACCACAGATACGCAGTATTTT. It yields the protein CASSIDADTTDTQYF.